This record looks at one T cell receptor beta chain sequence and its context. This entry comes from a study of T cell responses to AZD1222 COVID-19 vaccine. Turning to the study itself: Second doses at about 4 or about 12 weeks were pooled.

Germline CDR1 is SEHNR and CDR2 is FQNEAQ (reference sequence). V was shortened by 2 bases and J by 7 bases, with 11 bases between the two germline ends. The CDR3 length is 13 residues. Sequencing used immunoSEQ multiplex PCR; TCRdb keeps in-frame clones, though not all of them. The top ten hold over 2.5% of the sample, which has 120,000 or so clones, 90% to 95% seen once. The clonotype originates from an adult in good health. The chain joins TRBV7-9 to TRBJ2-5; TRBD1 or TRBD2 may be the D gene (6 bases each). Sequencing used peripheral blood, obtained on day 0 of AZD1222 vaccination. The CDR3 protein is CASSLLQGGTQYF. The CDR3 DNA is TGTGCCAGCAGCTTACTACAGGGAGGGACCCAGTACTTC.